What follows is one TCR beta chain and its context. This sample is drawn from a study of blood T cell repertoires in COVID-19. After removal of 5 bases from V and 2 bases from J, the junction contained 4 bases not matched to a gene. CDR1 is SGHRS, CDR2 YFSETQ, per germline. CDR3 size: 14 residues. Profiling relied on immunoSEQ multiplex PCR, and the TCRdb table lists in-frame clones only, not all of them. Of about 210,000 clones detected, approximately 85% appear once; the ten largest clones hold 5.6%. The chain joins TRBV5-1 to TRBJ2-4, with 7 bases fitting TRBD2. Sample: PBMCs or T cells enriched from blood (not recorded which). This TCR derives from a man between 35 and 55 years old with acute COVID-19. CDR3 loop: CASSGGDPKNIQYF. DNA of the CDR3: TGCGCCAGCAGTGGGGGGGATCCCAAAAACATTCAGTACTTC.